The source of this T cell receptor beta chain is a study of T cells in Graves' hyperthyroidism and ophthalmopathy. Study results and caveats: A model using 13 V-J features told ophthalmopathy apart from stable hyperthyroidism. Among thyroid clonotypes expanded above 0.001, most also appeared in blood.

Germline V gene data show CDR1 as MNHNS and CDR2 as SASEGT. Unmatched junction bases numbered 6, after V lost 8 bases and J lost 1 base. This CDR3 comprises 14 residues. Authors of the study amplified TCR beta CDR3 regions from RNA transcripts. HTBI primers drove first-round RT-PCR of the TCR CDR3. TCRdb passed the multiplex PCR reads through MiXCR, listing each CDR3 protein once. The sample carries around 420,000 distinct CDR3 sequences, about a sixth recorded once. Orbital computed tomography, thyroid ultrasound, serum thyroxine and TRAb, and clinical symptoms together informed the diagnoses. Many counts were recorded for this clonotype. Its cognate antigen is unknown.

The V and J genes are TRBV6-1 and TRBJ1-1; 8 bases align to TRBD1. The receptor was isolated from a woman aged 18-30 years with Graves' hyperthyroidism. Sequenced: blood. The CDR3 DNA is TGTGCCAGCGGCCAGGGGGCCCAGAACACTGAAGCTTTCTTT. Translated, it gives CASGQGAQNTEAFF.